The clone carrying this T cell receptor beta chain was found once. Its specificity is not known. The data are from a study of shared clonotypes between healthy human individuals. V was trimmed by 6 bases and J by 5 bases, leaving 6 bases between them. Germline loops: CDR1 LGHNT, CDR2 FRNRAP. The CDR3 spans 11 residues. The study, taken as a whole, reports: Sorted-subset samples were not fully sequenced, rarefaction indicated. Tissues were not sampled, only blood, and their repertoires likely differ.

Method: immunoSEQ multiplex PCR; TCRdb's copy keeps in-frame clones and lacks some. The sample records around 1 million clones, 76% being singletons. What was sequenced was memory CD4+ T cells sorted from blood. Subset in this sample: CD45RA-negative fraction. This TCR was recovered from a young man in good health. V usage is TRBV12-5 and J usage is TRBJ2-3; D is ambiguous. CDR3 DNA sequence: TGTGCTAGTGGGAATAAAGATACGCAGTATTTT. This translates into CASGNKDTQYF.